This T cell receptor (beta chain) appears in the sequencing data of a study of blood T cell repertoires in COVID-19. Turning to the study itself: The cDNA or gDNA used as material had been derived from T cells, B-cell-depleted T cells, or PBMCs.

This CDR3 has 15 residues. Germline V lookup: CDR1 LGHDT, CDR2 YNNKEL (reference sequence). Trimming shortened V by 4 bases and J by 2 bases, and 9 bases separated the two germline ends. TCRdb keeps only in-frame clones here, not all; method: immunoSEQ multiplex PCR. The profile shows around 69,000 clones, 65% to 90% of them singletons. The sequenced sample consisted of peripheral blood. The TCR comes from a man aged 50-60 years with acute or convalescent COVID-19. This chain joins TRBV3-1 (or the pseudogene TRBV3-2) and TRBJ2-6; the D is unclear. The CDR3 loop reads CASSRPQTGANVLTF. The CDR3 DNA follows: TGTGCCAGCAGCCGTCCCCAGACTGGGGCCAACGTCCTGACTTTC.